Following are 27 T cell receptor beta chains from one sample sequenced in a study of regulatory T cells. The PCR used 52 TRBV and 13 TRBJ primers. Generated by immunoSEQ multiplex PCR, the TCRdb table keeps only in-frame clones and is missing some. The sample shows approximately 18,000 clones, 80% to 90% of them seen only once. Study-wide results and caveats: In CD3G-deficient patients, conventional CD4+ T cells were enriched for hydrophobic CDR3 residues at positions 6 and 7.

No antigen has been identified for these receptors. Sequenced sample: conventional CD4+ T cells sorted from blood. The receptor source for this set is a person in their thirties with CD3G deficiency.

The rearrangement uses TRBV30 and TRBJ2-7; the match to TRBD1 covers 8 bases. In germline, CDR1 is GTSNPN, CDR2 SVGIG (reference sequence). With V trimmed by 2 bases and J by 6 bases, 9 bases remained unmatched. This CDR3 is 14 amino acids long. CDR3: CAWSTGQGHLEQYF. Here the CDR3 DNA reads TGTGCCTGGAGTACCGGACAGGGCCACCTCGAGCAGTACTTC.

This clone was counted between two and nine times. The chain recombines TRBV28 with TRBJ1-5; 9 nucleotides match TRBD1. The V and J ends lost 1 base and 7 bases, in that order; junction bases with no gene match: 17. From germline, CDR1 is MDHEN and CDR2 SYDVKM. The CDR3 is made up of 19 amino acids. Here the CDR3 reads CASSLSTSKGQGRRQPQHF. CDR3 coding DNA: TGTGCCAGCAGTTTATCGACTTCGAAGGGACAGGGAAGGCGACAGCCCCAGCATTTT.

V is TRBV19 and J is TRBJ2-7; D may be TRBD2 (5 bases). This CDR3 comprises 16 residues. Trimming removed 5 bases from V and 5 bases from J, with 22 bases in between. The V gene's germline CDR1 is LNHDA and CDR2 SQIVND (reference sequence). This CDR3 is CASSGGLEITLHEQYF. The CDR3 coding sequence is TGTGCCAGTAGTGGAGGACTCGAAATAACCCTCCACGAGCAGTACTTC.

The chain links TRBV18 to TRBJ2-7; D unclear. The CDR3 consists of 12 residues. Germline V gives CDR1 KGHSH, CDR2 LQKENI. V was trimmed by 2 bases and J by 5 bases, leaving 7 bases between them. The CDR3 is CASSPSGHEQYF. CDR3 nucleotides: TGTGCCAGCTCACCATCCGGCCACGAGCAGTACTTC.

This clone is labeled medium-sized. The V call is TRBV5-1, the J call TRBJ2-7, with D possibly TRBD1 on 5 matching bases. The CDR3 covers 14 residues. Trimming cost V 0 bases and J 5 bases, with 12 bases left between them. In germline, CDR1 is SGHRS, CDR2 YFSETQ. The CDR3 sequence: CASSLGGASNEQYF. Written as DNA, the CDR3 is TGCGCCAGCAGCTTGGGTGGGGCTTCTAACGAGCAGTACTTC. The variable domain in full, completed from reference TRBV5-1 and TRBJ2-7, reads KAGVTQTPRYLIKTRGQQVTLSCSPISGHRSVSWYQQTPGQGLQFLFEYFSETQRNKGNFPGRFSGRQFSNSRSEMNVSTLELGDSALYLCASSLGGASNEQYFGPGTRLTVT.

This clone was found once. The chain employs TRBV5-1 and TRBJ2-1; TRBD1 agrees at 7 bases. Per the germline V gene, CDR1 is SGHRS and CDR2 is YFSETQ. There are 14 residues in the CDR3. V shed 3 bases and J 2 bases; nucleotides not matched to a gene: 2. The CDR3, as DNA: TGCGCCAGCAGCTATGGGACAGCCTACAATGAGCAGTTCTTC. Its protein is CASSYGTAYNEQFF. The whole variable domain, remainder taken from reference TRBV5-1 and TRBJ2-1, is KAGVTQTPRYLIKTRGQQVTLSCSPISGHRSVSWYQQTPGQGLQFLFEYFSETQRNKGNFPGRFSGRQFSNSRSEMNVSTLELGDSALYLCASSYGTAYNEQFFGPGTRLTVL.

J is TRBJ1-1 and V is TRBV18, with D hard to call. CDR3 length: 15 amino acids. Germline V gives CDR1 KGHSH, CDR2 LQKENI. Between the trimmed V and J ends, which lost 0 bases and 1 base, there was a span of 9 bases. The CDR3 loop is CASSPPVGQNTEAFF. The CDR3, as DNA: TGTGCCAGCTCACCACCGGTAGGCCAGAACACTGAAGCTTTCTTT.

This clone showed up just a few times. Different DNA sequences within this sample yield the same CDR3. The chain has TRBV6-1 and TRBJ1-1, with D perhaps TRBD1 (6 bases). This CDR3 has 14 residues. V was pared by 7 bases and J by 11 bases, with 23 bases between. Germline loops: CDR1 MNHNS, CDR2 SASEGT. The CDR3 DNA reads TGTGCCAGCAATCTAAGGGGGACAATCCATGTGGCTTTCTTT. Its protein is CASNLRGTIHVAFF.

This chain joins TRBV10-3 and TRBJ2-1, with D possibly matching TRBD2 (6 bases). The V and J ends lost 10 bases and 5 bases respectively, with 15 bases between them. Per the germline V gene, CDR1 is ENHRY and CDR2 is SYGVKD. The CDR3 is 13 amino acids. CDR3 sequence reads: CATSGRGDNEQFF. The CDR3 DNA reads TGTGCCACTAGTGGACGCGGGGACAATGAGCAGTTCTTC.

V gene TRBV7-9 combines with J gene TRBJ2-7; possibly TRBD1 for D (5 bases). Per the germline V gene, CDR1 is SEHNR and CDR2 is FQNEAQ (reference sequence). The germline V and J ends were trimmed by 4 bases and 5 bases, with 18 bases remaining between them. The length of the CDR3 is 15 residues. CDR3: CASSWGSVAKDEQYF. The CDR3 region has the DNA TGTGCCAGCAGCTGGGGCTCCGTCGCAAAAGACGAGCAGTACTTC.

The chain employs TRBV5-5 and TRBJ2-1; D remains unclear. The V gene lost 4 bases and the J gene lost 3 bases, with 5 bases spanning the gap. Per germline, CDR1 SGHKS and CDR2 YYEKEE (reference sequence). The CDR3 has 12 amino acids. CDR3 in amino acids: CASSPYYNEQFF. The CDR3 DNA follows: TGTGCCAGCAGCCCCTACTACAATGAGCAGTTCTTC.

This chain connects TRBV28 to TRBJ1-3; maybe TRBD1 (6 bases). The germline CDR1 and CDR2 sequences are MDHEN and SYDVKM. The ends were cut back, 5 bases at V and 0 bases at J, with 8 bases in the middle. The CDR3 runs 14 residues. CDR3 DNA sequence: TGTGCCAGCAGTCTGGGACACTCTGGAAACACCATATATTTT. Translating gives CASSLGHSGNTIYF.

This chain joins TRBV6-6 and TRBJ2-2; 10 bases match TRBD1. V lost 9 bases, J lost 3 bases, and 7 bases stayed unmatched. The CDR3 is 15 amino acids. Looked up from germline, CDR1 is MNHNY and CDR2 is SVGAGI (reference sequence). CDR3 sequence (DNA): TGTGCCAGTGCCCGGGACAGGGGTTACACCGGGGAGCTGTTTTTT. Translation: CASARDRGYTGELFF.

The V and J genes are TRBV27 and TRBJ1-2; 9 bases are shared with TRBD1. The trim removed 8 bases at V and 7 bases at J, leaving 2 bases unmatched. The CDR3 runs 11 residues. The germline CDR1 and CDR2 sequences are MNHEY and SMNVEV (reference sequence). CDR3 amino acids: CASRDRVGYTF. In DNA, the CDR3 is TGTGCCAGCCGGGACAGGGTTGGCTACACCTTC.

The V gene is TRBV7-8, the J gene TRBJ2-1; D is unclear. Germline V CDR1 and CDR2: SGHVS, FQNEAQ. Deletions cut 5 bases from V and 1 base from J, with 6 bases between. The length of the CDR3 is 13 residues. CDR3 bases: TGTGCCAGCAGCCCCCTATCCTACAATGAGCAGTTCTTC. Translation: CASSPLSYNEQFF.

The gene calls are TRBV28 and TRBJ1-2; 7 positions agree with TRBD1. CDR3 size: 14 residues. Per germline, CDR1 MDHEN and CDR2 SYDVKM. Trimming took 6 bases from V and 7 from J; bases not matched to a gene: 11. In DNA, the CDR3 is TGTGCCAGCAGACTTTCGGCAGGGGGTAGTGGCTACACCTTC. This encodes CASRLSAGGSGYTF.

CDR3 sequence (DNA): TGCGCCAGCAGCTTGGAGGGGCGCCGGTATGGCTACACCTTC. Its protein product is CASSLEGRRYGYTF. The V and J genes are TRBV5-1 and TRBJ1-2, with a tentative D call TRBD1 (5 bases). Per germline, CDR1 SGHRS and CDR2 YFSETQ. The V and J ends lost 0 bases and 5 bases respectively, with 11 bases between them. The CDR3 loop spans 14 amino acids.

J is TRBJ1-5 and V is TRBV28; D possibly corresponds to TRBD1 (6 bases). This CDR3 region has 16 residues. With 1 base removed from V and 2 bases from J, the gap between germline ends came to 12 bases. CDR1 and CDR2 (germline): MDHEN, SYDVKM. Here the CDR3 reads CASSLYRASGNQPQHF. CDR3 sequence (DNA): TGTGCCAGCAGTTTATACAGGGCCTCTGGCAATCAGCCCCAGCATTTT. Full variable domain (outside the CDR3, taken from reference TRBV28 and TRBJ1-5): DVKVTQSSRYLVKRTGEKVFLECVQDMDHENMFWYRQDPGLGLRLIYFSYDVKMKEKGDIPEGYSVSREKKERFSLILESASTNQTSMYLCASSLYRASGNQPQHFGDGTRLSIL.

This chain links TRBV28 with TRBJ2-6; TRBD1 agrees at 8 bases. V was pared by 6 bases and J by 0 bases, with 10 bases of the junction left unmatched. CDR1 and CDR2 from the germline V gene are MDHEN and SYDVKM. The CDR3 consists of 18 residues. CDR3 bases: TGTGCCAGCAGGGGAAGGACAGGGCAACTCTCTGGGGCCAACGTCCTGACTTTC. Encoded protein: CASRGRTGQLSGANVLTF.

CDR3 in DNA: TGCGCCAGCAGCTTGGGGATACAGGGAGGCTATGGCTACACCTTC. It translates to CASSLGIQGGYGYTF. The rearrangement uses TRBV5-1 and TRBJ1-2, with D possibly TRBD1 on 6 matching bases. Between the trimmed V and J ends, which lost 0 bases and 4 bases, there was a span of 13 bases. In germline, CDR1 is SGHRS, CDR2 YFSETQ. CDR3 length equals 15 residues.

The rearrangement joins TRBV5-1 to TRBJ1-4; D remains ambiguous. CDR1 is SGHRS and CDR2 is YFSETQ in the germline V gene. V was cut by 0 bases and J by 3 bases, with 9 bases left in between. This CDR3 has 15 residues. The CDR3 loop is CASSLGGQPNEKLFF. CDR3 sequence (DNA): TGCGCCAGCAGCTTGGGAGGGCAGCCTAATGAAAAACTGTTTTTT.

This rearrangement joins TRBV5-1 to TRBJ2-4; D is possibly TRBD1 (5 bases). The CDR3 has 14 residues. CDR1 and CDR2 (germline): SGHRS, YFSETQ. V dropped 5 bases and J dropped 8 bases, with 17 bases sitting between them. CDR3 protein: CASSLGHSADIQYF. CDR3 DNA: TGCGCCAGCAGTCTTGGACATAGTGCGGACATTCAGTACTTC.

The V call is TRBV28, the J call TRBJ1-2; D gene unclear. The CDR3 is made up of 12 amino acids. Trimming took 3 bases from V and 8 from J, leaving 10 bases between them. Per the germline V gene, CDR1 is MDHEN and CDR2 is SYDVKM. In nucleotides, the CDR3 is TGTGCCAGCAGTTTTCGTGGGTCCGGCTACACCTTC. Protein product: CASSFRGSGYTF.

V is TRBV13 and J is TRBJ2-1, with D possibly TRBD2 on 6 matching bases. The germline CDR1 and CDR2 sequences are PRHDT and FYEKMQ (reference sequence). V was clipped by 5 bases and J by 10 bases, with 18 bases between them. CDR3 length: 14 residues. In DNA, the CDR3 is TGTGCCAGCAGCCGCCGACTAGTCTCGAGGGAGCAGTTCTTC. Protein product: CASSRRLVSREQFF.

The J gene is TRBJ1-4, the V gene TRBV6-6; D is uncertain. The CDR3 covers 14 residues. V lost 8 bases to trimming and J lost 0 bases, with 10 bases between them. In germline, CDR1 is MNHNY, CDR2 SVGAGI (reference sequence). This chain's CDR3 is CASRPGPTNEKLFF. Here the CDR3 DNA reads TGTGCCAGCCGGCCGGGTCCAACTAATGAAAAACTGTTTTTT.

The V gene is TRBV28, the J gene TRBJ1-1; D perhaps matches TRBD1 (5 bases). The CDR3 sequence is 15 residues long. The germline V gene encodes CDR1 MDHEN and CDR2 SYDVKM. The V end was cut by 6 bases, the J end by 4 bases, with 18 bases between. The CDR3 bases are TGTGCCAGCAGCCCTGGACACTTGCGGGCCACTGAAGCTTTCTTT. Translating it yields CASSPGHLRATEAFF.

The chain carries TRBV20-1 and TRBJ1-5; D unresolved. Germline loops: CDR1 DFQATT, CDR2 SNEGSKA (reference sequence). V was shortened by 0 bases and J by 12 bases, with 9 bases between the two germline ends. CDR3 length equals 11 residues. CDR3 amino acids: CSARDKKFQHF. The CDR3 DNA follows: TGCAGTGCTAGAGATAAAAAATTCCAGCATTTT.